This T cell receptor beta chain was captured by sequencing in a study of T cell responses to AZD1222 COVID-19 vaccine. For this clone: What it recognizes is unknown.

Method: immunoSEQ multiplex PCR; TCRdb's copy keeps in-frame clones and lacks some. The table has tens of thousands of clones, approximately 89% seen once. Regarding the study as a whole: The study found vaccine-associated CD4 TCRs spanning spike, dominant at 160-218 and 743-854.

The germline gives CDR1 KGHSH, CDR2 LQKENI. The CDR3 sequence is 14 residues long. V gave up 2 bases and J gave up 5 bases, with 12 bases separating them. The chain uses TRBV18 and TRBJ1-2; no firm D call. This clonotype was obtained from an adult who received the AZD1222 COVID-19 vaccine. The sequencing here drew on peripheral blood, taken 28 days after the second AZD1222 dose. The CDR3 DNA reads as TGTGCCAGCTCACCATTGGCAGACAAGTATGGCTACACCTTC. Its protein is CASSPLADKYGYTF. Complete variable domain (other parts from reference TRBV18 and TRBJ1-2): NAGVMQNPRHLVRRRGQEARLRCSPMKGHSHVYWYRQLPEEGLKFMVYLQKENIIDESGMPKERFSAEFPKEGPSILRIQQVVRGDSAAYFCASSPLADKYGYTFGSGTRLTVV.